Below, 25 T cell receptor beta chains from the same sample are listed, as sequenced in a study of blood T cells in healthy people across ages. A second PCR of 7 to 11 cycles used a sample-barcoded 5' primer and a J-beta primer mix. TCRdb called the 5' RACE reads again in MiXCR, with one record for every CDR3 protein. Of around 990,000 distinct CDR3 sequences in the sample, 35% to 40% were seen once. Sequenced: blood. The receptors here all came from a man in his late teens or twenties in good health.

CDR3 sequence reads: CASSPDWSTEAFF. The CDR3 bases are TGTGCCAGCAGCCCCGACTGGAGCACTGAAGCTTTCTTT. The rearrangement uses TRBV6-5 and TRBJ1-1; D ambiguous. The CDR3 contains 13 residues. CDR1 is MNHEY and CDR2 is SVGAGI in the germline V gene. Trimming removed 6 bases at V and 4 bases at J, with 12 bases between.

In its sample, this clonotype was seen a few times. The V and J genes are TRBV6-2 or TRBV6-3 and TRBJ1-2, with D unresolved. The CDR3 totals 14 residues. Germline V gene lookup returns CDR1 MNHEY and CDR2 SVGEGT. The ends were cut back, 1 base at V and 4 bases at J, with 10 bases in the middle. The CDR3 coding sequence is TGTGCCAGCAGTTACTGGCCAATCTTCTATGGCTACACCTTC. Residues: CASSYWPIFYGYTF.

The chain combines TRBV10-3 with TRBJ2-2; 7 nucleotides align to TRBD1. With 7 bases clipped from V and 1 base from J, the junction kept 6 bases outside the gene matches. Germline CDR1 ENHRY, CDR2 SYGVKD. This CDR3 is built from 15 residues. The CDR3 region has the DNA TGTGCCATCACGAGAGGACAGGAGAACACCGGGGAGCTGTTTTTT. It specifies CAITRGQENTGELFF.

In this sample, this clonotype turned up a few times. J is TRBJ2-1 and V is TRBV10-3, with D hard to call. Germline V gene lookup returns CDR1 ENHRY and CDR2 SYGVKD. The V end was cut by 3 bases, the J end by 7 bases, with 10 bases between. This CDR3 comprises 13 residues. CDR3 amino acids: CAISDSTGNEQFF. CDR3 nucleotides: TGTGCCATCAGTGATTCGACCGGTAATGAGCAGTTCTTC.

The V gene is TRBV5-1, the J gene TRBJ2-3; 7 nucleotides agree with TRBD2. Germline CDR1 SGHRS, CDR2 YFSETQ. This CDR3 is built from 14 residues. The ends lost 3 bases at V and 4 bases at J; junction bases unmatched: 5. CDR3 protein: CASSSRLAADTQYF. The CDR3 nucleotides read TGCGCCAGCAGCTCCCGACTAGCAGCAGATACGCAGTATTTT.

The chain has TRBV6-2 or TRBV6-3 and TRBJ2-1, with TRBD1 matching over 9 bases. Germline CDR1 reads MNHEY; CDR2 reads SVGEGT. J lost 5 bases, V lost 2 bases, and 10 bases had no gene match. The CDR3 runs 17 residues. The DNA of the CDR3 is TGTGCCAGCAGTTACACTCCCGGGACAGGGTTTGACAATGAGCAGTTCTTC. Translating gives CASSYTPGTGFDNEQFF.

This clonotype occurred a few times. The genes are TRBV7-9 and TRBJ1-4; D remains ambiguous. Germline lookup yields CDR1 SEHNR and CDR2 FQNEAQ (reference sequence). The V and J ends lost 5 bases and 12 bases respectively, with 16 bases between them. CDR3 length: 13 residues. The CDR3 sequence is CASSAKEAGELFF. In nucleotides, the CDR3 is TGTGCCAGCAGCGCCAAGGAGGCGGGTGAACTGTTTTTT.

This CDR3 is CASSARDRGDTQYF. CDR3 DNA: TGTGCCAGCAGCGCCCGGGACAGGGGAGATACGCAGTATTTT. The chain uses TRBV9 and TRBJ2-3, with TRBD1 matching 10 bases. The CDR3 totals 14 residues. CDR1 and CDR2 (germline): SGDLS, YYNGEE. Trimming cost V 3 bases and J 5 bases; bases outside gene matches: 3. Combining the CDR3 with reference TRBV9 and TRBJ2-3 gives the whole variable domain DSGVTQTPKHLITATGQRVTLRCSPRSGDLSVYWYQQSLDQGLQFLIQYYNGEERAKGNILERFSAQQFPDLHSELNLSSLELGDSALYFCASSARDRGDTQYFGPGTRLTVL.

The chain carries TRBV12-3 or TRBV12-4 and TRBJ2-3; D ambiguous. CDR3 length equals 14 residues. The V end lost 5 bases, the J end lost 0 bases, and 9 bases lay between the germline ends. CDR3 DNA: TGTGCCAGCAGTCCGACGGTGAGCACAGATACGCAGTATTTT. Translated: CASSPTVSTDTQYF.

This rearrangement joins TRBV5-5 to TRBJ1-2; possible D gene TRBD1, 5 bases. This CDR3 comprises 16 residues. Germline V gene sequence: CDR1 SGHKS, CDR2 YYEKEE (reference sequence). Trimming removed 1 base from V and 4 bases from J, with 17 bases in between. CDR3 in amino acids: CASSLLGGRVGYGYTF. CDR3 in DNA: TGTGCCAGCAGCTTGTTAGGTGGCAGGGTGGGCTATGGCTACACCTTC.

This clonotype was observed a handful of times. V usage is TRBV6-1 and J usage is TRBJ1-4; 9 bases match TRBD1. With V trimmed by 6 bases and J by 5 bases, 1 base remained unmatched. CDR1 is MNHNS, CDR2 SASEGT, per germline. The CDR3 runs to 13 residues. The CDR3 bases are TGTGCCAGCAGGACAGGGGGAAATGAAAAACTGTTTTTT. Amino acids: CASRTGGNEKLFF.

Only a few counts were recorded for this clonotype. CDR3 protein: CASSYSAGLETQYF. For the CDR3, the DNA is TGTGCCAGCAGTTACTCGGCGGGGTTGGAGACCCAGTACTTC. This chain uses TRBV6-5 with TRBJ2-5; a weak D match, TRBD2 (6 bases). Germline CDR1 and CDR2: MNHEY and SVGAGI. V lost 0 bases, J lost 5 bases, and 10 bases lay in between. The CDR3 has 14 amino acids.

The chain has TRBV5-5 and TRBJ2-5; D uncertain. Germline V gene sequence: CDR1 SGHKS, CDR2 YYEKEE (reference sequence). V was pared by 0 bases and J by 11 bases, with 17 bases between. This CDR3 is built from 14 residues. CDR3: CASSLGDLVNEQYF. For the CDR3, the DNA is TGTGCCAGCAGCTTGGGAGACCTCGTCAATGAGCAGTACTTC.

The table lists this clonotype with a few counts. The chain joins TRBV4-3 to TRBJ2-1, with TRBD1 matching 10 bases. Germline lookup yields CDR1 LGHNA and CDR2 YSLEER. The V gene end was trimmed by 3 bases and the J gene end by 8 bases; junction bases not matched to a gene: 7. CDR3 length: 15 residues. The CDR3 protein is CASSHRQGAPYEQFF. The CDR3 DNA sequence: TGCGCCAGCAGCCACAGACAGGGGGCTCCCTATGAGCAGTTCTTC.

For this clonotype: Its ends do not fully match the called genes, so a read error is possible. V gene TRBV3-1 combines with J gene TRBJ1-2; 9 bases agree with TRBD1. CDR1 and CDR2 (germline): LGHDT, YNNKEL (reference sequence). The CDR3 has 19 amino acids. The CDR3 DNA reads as TGTGCCAACAGCGCATCCTCCGGGACAGGGACCACTTATAACTATGGCTACACCTTC. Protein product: CANSASSGTGTTYNYGYTF.

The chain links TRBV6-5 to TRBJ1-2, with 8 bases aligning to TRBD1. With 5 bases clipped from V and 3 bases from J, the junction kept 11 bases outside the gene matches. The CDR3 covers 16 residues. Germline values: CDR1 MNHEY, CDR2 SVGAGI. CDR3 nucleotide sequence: TGTGCCAGCAGTAGACAGGGGAAGAGCTTTGACTATGGCTACACCTTC. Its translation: CASSRQGKSFDYGYTF.

CDR3 nucleotide sequence: TGTGCCAGCAGTGTTGGTTCGGACACCGGGGAGCTGTTTTTT. Its protein is CASSVGSDTGELFF. The chain links TRBV2 to TRBJ2-2; no clear D. The CDR3 consists of 14 residues. The V gene's germline CDR1 is SNHLY and CDR2 FYNNEI. Trimming removed 4 bases at V and 3 bases at J, with 9 bases between.

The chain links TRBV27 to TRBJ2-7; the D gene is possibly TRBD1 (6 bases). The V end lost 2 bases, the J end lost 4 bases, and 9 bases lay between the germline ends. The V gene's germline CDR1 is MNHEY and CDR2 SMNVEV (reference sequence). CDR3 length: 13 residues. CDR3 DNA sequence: TGTGCCAGCAGTTTACGACAGGAGTACGAGCAGTACTTC. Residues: CASSLRQEYEQYF.

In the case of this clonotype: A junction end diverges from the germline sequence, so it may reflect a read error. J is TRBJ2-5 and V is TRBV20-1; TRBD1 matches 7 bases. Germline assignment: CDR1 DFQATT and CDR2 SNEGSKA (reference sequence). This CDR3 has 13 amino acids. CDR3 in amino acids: CKASQGRQETQYF. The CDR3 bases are TGTAAAGCCTCACAGGGGCGGCAAGAGACCCAGTACTTC.

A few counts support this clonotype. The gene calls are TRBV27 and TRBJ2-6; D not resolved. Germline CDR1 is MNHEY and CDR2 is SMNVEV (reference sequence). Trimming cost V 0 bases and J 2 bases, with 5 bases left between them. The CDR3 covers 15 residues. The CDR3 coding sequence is TGTGCCAGCAGTTTATCCCGCCCTGGGGCCAACGTCCTGACTTTC. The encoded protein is CASSLSRPGANVLTF.

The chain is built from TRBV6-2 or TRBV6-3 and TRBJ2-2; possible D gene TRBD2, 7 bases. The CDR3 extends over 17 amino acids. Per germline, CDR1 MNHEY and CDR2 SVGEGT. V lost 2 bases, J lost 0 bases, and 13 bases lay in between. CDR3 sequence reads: CASSYVTGGPNTGELFF. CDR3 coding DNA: TGTGCCAGCAGTTACGTCACGGGGGGCCCGAACACCGGGGAGCTGTTTTTT.

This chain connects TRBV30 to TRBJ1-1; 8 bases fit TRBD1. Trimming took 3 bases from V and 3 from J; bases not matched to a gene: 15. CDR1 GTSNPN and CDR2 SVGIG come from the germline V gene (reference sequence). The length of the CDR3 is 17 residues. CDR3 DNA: TGTGCCTGGAGCTCACCCCGGGACAGGTTTTTTGACACTGAAGCTTTCTTT. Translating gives CAWSSPRDRFFDTEAFF.

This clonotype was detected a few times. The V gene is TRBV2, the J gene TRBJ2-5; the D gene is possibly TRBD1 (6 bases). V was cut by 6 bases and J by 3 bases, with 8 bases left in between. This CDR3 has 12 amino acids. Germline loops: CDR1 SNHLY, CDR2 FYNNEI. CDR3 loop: CASSRTEETQYF. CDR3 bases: TGTGCCAGCAGCAGGACAGAAGAGACCCAGTACTTC.

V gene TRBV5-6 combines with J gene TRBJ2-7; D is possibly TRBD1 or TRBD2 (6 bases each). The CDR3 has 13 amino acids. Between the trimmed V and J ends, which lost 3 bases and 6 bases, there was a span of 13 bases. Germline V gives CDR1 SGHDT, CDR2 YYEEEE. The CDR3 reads CASSSWSGAEQYF. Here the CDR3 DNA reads TGTGCCAGCAGCTCATGGTCGGGGGCCGAGCAGTACTTC.

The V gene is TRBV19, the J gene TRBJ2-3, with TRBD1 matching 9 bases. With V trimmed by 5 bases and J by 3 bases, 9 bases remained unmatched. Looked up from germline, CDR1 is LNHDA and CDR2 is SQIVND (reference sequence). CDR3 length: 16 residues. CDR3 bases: TGTGCCAGTAGTTCCCGGGACAGGGTTTTTACAGATACGCAGTATTTT. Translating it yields CASSSRDRVFTDTQYF.